This T cell receptor (beta chain) was documented in a study of T-cell memory formation after mild COVID-19. Background on the study: Largely, TCR clusters stayed within a single donor.

One entry per CDR3 protein, called by TCRdb with MiXCR from the 5' RACE reads. The repertoire holds over 350,000 distinct CDR3 sequences, with roughly 26% as singletons. General observations from the study: The SARS-CoV-2 specificity of second-wave clones reaching peak at day 37 remained unverified. Contracting CD4+ clones were located mainly in CM and EM, and CD8+ clones in EMRA. Later expanders leaned CD4+, whereas day 15 to 85 contracting clones were balanced CD4/CD8.

Worth noting for this clonotype: Its antigen is not identified.

The germline V and J ends were trimmed by 8 bases and 5 bases, with 9 bases remaining between them. Germline-derived CDR1 and CDR2 are SNHLY and FYNNEI. There are 12 residues in the CDR3. The sequencing sample was made of PBMCs or a T cell subset sorted from them (not recorded which). The chain employs TRBV2 and TRBJ2-2; D uncertain. This TCR was sampled from an adult woman who had mild COVID-19 (a few samples of this study predate the infection). Cell type and time point are not known. CDR3 DNA: TGTGCCAGCTCTCAGATGACCGGGGAGCTGTTTTTT. Its translation: CASSQMTGELFF.